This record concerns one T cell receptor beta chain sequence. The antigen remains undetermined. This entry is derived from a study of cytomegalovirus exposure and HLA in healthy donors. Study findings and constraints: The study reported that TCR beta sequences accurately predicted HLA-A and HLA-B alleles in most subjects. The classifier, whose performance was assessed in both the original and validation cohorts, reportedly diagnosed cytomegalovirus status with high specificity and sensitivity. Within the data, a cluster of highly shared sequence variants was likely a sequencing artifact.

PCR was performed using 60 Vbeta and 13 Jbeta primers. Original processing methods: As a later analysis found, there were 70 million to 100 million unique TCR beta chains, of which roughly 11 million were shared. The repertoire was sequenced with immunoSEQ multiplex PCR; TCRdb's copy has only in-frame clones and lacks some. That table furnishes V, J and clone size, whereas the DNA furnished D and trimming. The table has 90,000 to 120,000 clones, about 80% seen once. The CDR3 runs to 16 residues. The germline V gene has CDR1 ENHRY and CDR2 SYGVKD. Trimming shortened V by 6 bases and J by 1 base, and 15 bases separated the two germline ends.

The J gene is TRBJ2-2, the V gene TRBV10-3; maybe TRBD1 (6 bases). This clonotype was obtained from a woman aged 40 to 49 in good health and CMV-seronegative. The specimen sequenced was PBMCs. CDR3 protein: CAISRSTGLNTGELFF. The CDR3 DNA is TGTGCCATCAGCCGATCTACAGGGTTGAACACCGGGGAGCTGTTTTTT.